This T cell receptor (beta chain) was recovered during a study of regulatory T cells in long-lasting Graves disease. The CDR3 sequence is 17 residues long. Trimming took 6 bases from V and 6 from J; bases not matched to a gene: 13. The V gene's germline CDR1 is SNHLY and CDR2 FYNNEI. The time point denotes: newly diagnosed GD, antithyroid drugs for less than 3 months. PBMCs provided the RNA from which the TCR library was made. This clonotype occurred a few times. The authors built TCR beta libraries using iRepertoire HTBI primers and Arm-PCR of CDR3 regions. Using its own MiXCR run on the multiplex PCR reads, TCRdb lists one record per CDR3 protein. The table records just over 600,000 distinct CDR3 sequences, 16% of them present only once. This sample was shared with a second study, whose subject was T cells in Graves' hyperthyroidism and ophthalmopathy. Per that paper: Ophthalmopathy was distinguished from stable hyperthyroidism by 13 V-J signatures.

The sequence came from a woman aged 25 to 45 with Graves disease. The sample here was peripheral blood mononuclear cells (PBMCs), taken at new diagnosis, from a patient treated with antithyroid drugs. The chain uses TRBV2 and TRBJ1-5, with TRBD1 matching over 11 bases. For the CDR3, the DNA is TGTGCCAGCAGAACTACCGCCGGGACAGGGGGTTCTCAGCCCCAGCATTTT. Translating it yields CASRTTAGTGGSQPQHF.